This is a list of T cell receptor beta chains from one sample in a study of shared clonotypes between healthy human individuals. Data came from immunoSEQ multiplex PCR; TCRdb stores just in-frame clones and leaves some out. This sample carries approximately 480,000 clones, 75% to 80% of them seen once, and the ten largest clones take under 15%. Sequenced: PBMCs. These receptors were collected from a woman in her thirties or forties in good health. Some clones in this sample may be carry-over from other donors' samples. Each CDR3 is given with its conserved first and last residue. Each record gives: J gene, clone size, D gene, V gene, CDR3 length, CDR3 DNA, CDR3 protein. A D gene is named only where the DNA matches it firmly. Size tells how often a clone was seen (once, few, many) or the class of an expanded clone, and some rows leave it out.

TRBJ2-6	.	.	TRBV27	14	TGTGCCAGCAGTTTTGGTGGTGGGGCCAACGTCCTGACTTTC	CASSFGGGANVLTF
TRBJ2-1	.	TRBD2	TRBV18	15	TGTGCCAGCTCACCGTCGGGAGGGTTCGGGAATGAGCAGTTCTTC	CASSPSGGFGNEQFF
TRBJ2-2	many	.	TRBV5-6	15	TGTGCCAGCAGCTTGAGGACAACGAACACCGGGGAGCTGTTTTTT	CASSLRTTNTGELFF
TRBJ2-5	.	TRBD2	TRBV9	16	TGTGCCAGCAGCCCAAGAGGGGCTAGCGGCCAGGAGACCCAGTACTTC	CASSPRGASGQETQYF
TRBJ2-7	.	.	TRBV27	15	TGTGCCAGCAGTTTATTCAGCCGGGGGTCAGATGAGCAGTACTTC	CASSLFSRGSDEQYF
TRBJ2-2	.	TRBD1	TRBV2	14	TGTGCCAGCTGGAGGGACAGGGGTAACGGGGAGCTGTTTTTT	CASWRDRGNGELFF
TRBJ2-3	.	.	TRBV6-1	14	TGTGCCAGCAGATGGCGGGTTTCCACAGATACGCAGTATTTT	CASRWRVSTDTQYF
TRBJ2-5	.	TRBD2	TRBV6-6	15	TGTGCCAGCAGTTACGGCGGGAGTAGGGGAGAGACCCAGTACTTC	CASSYGGSRGETQYF
TRBJ1-4	.	.	TRBV15	14	TGTGCCACCAGCAGAGATCGGGCTAATGAAAAACTGTTTTTT	CATSRDRANEKLFF
TRBJ2-7	few	.	TRBV6-5	13	TGTGCCACCCAGGCCGTGGCCTCCTACGAGCAGTACTTC	CATQAVASYEQYF
TRBJ2-7	.	TRBD1	TRBV25-1	14	TGTGCCAGCAGTGAACCGACAGGGACCTACGAGCAGTACTTC	CASSEPTGTYEQYF
TRBJ2-2	.	TRBD2	TRBV5-6	16	TGTGCCAGCAGACTTACTAGCGGGCCTAACACCGGGGAGCTGTTTTTT	CASRLTSGPNTGELFF
TRBJ2-1	.	TRBD1	TRBV5-8	15	TGTGCCAGCAGCTCAGGGACAGGGAGAAACAATGAGCAGTTCTTC	CASSSGTGRNNEQFF
TRBJ2-7	.	.	TRBV9	16	TGTGCCAGCAGCGTTCGGTGGACCGCTGAACCCTACGAGCAGTACTTC	CASSVRWTAEPYEQYF
TRBJ2-2	.	TRBD2	TRBV7-3	15	TGTGCCAGCAGCTTAAGGGGCGGGAGAGGAGGGGAGCTGTTTTTT	CASSLRGGRGGELFF
TRBJ2-2	once	TRBD1	TRBV7-6	18	TGTGCCAGCAGCTTCGCCGCCGGGACAGGGAGAAACACCGGGGAGCTGTTTTTT	CASSFAAGTGRNTGELFF
TRBJ2-3	.	.	TRBV20-1	11	TGCAGTGGGGTACTCACAGATACGCAGTATTTT	CSGVLTDTQYF
TRBJ1-4	once	.	TRBV19	12	TGTGCCAGTAGCGGCGGGGCGGGAAAACTGTTTTTT	CASSGGAGKLFF
TRBJ1-2	.	.	TRBV11-2	14	TGTGCCAGCAACTTAGGGGCGGGCCAAGGGGGCTACACCTTC	CASNLGAGQGGYTF
TRBJ2-1	.	TRBD2	TRBV7-3	17	TGTGCCAGCAGCTTATCCCTGACTAGCGGGTCTTACAATGAGCAGTTCTTC	CASSLSLTSGSYNEQFF
TRBJ1-1	.	TRBD1	TRBV11-2	18	TGTGCCAGCAGCTCGACCGGGTGGGGGACAGGGAGCTTCGCTGAAGCTTTCTTT	CASSSTGWGTGSFAEAFF
TRBJ1-1	.	.	TRBV6-6	14	TGTGCCAGCAAGCGAAACAGGGTCGACACTGAAGCTTTCTTT	CASKRNRVDTEAFF
TRBJ2-1	few	TRBD1	TRBV2	16	TGTGCCAGCAGTGAAGGGGTAGGACAGGGAGACAATGAGCAGTTCTTC	CASSEGVGQGDNEQFF
TRBJ2-2	.	TRBD2	TRBV11-2	17	TGTGCCAGCAGCTCCGTACGGACTAGCGGGAACACCGGGGAGCTGTTTTTT	CASSSVRTSGNTGELFF
TRBJ2-7	.	TRBD1	TRBV5-1	14	TGCGCCAGCGCAAGGACAGGGGGCGCGGACGAGCAGTACTTC	CASARTGGADEQYF
TRBJ2-1	.	.	TRBV28	16	TGTGCCAGCAGTTCAGCCGGGACTCTGCGGTACAATGAGCAGTTCTTC	CASSSAGTLRYNEQFF
TRBJ2-7	.	TRBD1	TRBV19	14	TGTGCCAGTAGTACCCCGACAGGGAGAAGCGAGCAGTACTTC	CASSTPTGRSEQYF
TRBJ2-3	.	.	TRBV6-6	14	TGTGCCAGCAGTTACGAGGCAGGTGCAGATACGCAGTATTTT	CASSYEAGADTQYF
TRBJ2-7	.	TRBD2	TRBV19	13	TGTGCCAGTAGCACGGGACTAGCGCACGAGCAGTACTTC	CASSTGLAHEQYF
TRBJ2-1	many	.	TRBV6-4	15	TGTGCCAGCAGTGACTCGGTTGGGGACTACAATGAGCAGTTCTTC	CASSDSVGDYNEQFF
TRBJ2-7	once	TRBD1	TRBV18	14	TGTGCCAGCTCCAGGGACAGGACCACCTACGAGCAGTACTTC	CASSRDRTTYEQYF
TRBJ2-3	.	.	TRBV7-2	15	TGTGCCAGCACCTTGGGGGGCGGCTACACAGATACGCAGTATTTT	CASTLGGGYTDTQYF
TRBJ1-1	.	.	TRBV27	14	TGTGCCAGCAGTTTAAACAGGGCTAATACTGAAGCTTTCTTT	CASSLNRANTEAFF
TRBJ1-2	.	.	TRBV18	13	TGTGCCAGCTCAGCCGGGGGTAACTATGGCTACACCTTC	CASSAGGNYGYTF
TRBJ2-2	.	.	TRBV6-1	16	TGTGCCAGCAGTGAAGCGCCAGGGGCGGACACCGGGGAGCTGTTTTTT	CASSEAPGADTGELFF
TRBJ2-3	.	.	TRBV7-6	16	TGTGCCAGCAGCTTAGTGGGGGACTTAAGCACAGATACGCAGTATTTT	CASSLVGDLSTDTQYF
TRBJ2-5	.	TRBD2	TRBV18	15	TGTGCCAGCTCAACGCTAGCGGGAGTGGGCGAGACCCAGTACTTC	CASSTLAGVGETQYF
TRBJ1-3	.	.	TRBV13	16	TGTGCCAGCAGCTTGGGACGAAGGAACACTGGAAACACCATATATTTT	CASSLGRRNTGNTIYF
TRBJ1-2	.	.	TRBV5-6	12	TGTGCCAGCAGCCTCTGGGACGGCCCCAACACCTTC	CASSLWDGPNTF
TRBJ2-3	.	TRBD2	TRBV7-3	15	TGTGCCAGCAGCACACTAGCGGGAGACGTAGATACGCAGTATTTT	CASSTLAGDVDTQYF
TRBJ2-7	.	.	TRBV28	10	TGTGCCAGCAGAAAGACTAGAACGTACTTC	CASRKTRTYF
TRBJ1-2	.	.	TRBV29-1	16	TGCAGCGTTGAACCCCGGTCCGGGGTACTCGGCTATGGCTACACCTTC	CSVEPRSGVLGYGYTF
TRBJ1-4	.	.	TRBV25-1	13	TGTGCCAACAGTGACTTTGGGGGTGGAAAACTGTTTTTT	CANSDFGGGKLFF
TRBJ2-5	.	.	TRBV19	14	TGTGCCAGTAGTATAGGAGGCGGCCAAGAGACCCAGTACTTC	CASSIGGGQETQYF
TRBJ2-1	.	TRBD2	TRBV28	15	TGTGCCAGCAGTCCAAGCGGGAGCTCTTACAATGAGCAGTTCTTC	CASSPSGSSYNEQFF
TRBJ2-7	.	.	TRBV29-1	13	TGCAGCGTAGAGGGACTCGCGTCCTACGAGCAGTACTTC	CSVEGLASYEQYF
TRBJ2-7	.	.	TRBV5-4	13	TGTGCCAGCAGCTTGGACCGGGACGGCGAGCAGTACTTC	CASSLDRDGEQYF
TRBJ2-6	.	TRBD1	TRBV4-2	18	TGTGCCAGCAGCCATGACCGGGACAGCCTCTCTGGGGCCAACGTCCTGACTTTC	CASSHDRDSLSGANVLTF